This passage covers 16 T cell receptor beta chains from one sample sequenced in a study of CXCR3-negative and CXCR3-positive naive CD8 T cells. The libraries of TRB cDNA were constructed through 5' RACE using UMI labels. TCRdb reanalyzed the 5' RACE reads, giving one entry per CDR3 protein sequence and no DNA. The listing contains roughly 40,000 distinct CDR3 sequences. What was sequenced was memory CD8+ T cells from blood. These receptors all stem from a human donor in good health. Some clones in this sample may be carry-over from other donors' samples.

V usage is TRBV20-1 and J usage is TRBJ2-4. Germline V gene lookup returns CDR1 DFQATT and CDR2 SNEGSKA (reference sequence). This CDR3 has 16 amino acids. The CDR3 reads CSARDPTRAAKNTQYF.

The chain uses TRBV7-8 and TRBJ2-7; lacking DNA, the TRBD1 call made by TCRdb goes unchecked. The CDR3 totals 13 residues. CDR1 is SGHVS and CDR2 is FQNEAQ in the germline V gene. This CDR3 reads CASSPRQGYEQYF.

This clonotype is deemed medium-sized by its frequency. The rearrangement joins TRBV6-6 to TRBJ2-1; absent DNA, TCRdb's TRBD1 call cannot be checked. The CDR3 runs to 15 residues. Germline V gives CDR1 MNHNY, CDR2 SVGAGI (reference sequence). CDR3 in amino acids: CASRPRTSSYNEQFF.

V usage is TRBV14 and J usage is TRBJ2-3; TCRdb reports TRBD2, a call that lacks DNA to check it against. The CDR3 has 15 amino acids. CDR1 and CDR2 (germline): SGHDN, FVKESK. The CDR3 sequence is CASSLRTSGVDTQYF.

The V gene is TRBV7-3, the J gene TRBJ1-1. CDR1 and CDR2 from the germline V gene are SGHTA and FQGTGA. This CDR3 contains 14 residues. The CDR3 sequence is CASSPVAYDTEAFF.

The chain couples TRBV7-9 to TRBJ2-5; the TCRdb call, TRBD2, lacks DNA for checking. CDR1 is SEHNR, CDR2 FQNEAQ, per germline (reference sequence). The CDR3 runs to 15 residues. The CDR3 region is CASSFAGPAKETQYF.

The V call is TRBV6-2 or TRBV6-3, the J call TRBJ2-2; TCRdb selects TRBD2, and the lack of DNA leaves this call unchecked. Germline V gene lookup returns CDR1 MNHEY and CDR2 SVGEGT. This CDR3 is built from 15 residues. CDR3 amino acids: CASSYLASAVGELFF.

This rearrangement joins TRBV29-1 to TRBJ1-5; lacking DNA, the TRBD1 call made by TCRdb goes unchecked. Per germline, CDR1 SQVTM and CDR2 ANQGSEA. CDR3 size: 14 residues. The CDR3 spells CSVGGQYSNQPQHF. Based on the CDR3 plus reference TRBV29-1 and TRBJ1-5, the full variable domain is SAVISQKPSRDICQRGTSLTIQCQVDSQVTMMFWYRQQPGQSLTLIATANQGSEATYESGFVIDKFPISRPNLTFSTLTVSNMSPEDSSIYLCSVGGQYSNQPQHFGDGTRLSIL.

This chain uses TRBV11-1 with TRBJ2-4; checking the TCRdb D call of TRBD1 is not possible without DNA. The CDR3 spans 15 residues. The germline CDR1 and CDR2 sequences are SGHAT and FQDESV (reference sequence). CDR3 loop: CASSFNRGPSNIQYF.

The chain couples TRBV5-1 to TRBJ1-2; TCRdb returns TRBD1, unconfirmable since there is no DNA. The CDR3 is made up of 16 amino acids. The V gene's germline CDR1 is SGHRS and CDR2 YFSETQ. The CDR3 sequence: CASRPYTGESNYGYTF.

The chain recombines TRBV7-2 with TRBJ2-3; the TCRdb call, TRBD1, lacks DNA for checking. This CDR3 comprises 15 residues. The germline V gene has CDR1 SGHTA and CDR2 FQGNSA. CDR3 region: CASSNRQGTTDTQYF.

CDR3 protein: CASSKAGVRQPQHF. This sequence joins TRBV21-1 and TRBJ1-5. TRBV21-1 is a listed pseudogene. This CDR3 has 14 amino acids.

The chain has TRBV28 and TRBJ2-2; TCRdb indicates TRBD2, and absent DNA this call remains unverified. Germline CDR1 is MDHEN and CDR2 is SYDVKM. The CDR3 has 14 amino acids. The CDR3 protein is CATWEGRNTGELFF.

The chain recombines TRBV5-1 with TRBJ1-1; the TRBD1 assignment by TCRdb is unverifiable without DNA. In germline, CDR1 is SGHRS, CDR2 YFSETQ. The CDR3 has 12 amino acids. This chain's CDR3 is CASSFEGAEAFF.

This chain connects TRBV7-3 to TRBJ2-5; TCRdb names TRBD1, which stays unverified in the absence of DNA. The CDR3 consists of 13 residues. In germline, CDR1 is SGHTA, CDR2 FQGTGA. The CDR3: CASSLWGQETQYF.

The chain couples TRBV19 to TRBJ2-7; TCRdb gives TRBD2 as the D gene, but with no DNA this cannot be confirmed. From germline, CDR1 is LNHDA and CDR2 SQIVND (reference sequence). The CDR3 is made up of 13 amino acids. This CDR3 reads CASTGGLSYEQYF.